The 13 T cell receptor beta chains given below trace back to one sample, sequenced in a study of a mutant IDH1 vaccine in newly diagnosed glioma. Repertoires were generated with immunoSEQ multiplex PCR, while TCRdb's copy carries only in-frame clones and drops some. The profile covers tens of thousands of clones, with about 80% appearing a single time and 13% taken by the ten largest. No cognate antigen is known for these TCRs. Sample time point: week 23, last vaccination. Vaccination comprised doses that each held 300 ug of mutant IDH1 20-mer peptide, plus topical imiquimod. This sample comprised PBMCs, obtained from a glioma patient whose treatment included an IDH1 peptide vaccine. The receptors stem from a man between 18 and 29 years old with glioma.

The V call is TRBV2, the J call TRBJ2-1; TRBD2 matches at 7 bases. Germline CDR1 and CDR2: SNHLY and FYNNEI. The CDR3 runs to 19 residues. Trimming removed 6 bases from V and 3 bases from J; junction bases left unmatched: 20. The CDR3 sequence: CASRGEGLSALEYYNEQFF. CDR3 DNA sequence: TGTGCCAGCAGAGGGGAGGGGCTTTCGGCCTTAGAATACTACAATGAGCAGTTCTTC.

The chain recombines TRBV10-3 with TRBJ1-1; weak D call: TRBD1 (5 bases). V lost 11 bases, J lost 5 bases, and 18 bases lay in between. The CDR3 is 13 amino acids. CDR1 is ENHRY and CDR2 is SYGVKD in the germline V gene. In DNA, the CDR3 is TGTGCCTCCTCGGGGCTTAGAGAAACTGAAGCTTTCTTT. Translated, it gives CASSGLRETEAFF.

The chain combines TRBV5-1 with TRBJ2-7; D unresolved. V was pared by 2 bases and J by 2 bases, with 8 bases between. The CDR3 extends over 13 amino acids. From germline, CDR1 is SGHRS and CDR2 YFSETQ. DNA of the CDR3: TGCGCCAGCAGCTTCAGTCCAGCCTACGAGCAGTACTTC. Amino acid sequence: CASSFSPAYEQYF.

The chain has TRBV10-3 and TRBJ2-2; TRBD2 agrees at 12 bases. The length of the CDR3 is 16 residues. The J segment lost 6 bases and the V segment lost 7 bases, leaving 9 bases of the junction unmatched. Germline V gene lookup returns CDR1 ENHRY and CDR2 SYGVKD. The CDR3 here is CAITRTSGNLAGELFF. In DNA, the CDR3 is TGTGCCATCACTAGGACTAGCGGGAATCTGGCCGGGGAGCTGTTTTTT.

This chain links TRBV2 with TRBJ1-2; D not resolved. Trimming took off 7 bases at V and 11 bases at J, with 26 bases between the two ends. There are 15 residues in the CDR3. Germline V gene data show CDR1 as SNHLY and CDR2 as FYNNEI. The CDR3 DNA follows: TGTGCCAGCACCCCGAGCTCTCCGACGGGCCAGCGTTACACCTTC. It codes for CASTPSSPTGQRYTF.

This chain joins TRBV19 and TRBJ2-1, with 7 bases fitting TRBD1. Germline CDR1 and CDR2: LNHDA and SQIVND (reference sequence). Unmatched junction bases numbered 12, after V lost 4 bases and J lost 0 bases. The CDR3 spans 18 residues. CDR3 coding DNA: TGTGCCAGTAGTAAACAGGGGTTTGGATTTAGCTCCTACAATGAGCAGTTCTTC. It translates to CASSKQGFGFSSYNEQFF. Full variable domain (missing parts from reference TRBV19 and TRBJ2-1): DGGITQSPKYLFRKEGQNVTLSCEQNLNHDAMYWYRQDPGQGLRLIYYSQIVNDFQKGDIAEGYSVSREKKESFPLTVTSAQKNPTAFYLCASSKQGFGFSSYNEQFFGPGTRLTVL.

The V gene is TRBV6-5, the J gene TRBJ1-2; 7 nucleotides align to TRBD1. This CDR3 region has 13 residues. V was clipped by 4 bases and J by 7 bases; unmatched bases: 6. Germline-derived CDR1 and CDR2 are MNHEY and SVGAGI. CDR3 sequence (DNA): TGTGCCAGCAGTTTCCAGGGGGGCTTTGGCTACACCTTC. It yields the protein CASSFQGGFGYTF.

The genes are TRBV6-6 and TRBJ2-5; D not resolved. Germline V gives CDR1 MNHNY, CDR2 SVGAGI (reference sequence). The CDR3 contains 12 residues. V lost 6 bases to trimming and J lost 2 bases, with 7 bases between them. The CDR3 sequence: CASRIGQETQYF. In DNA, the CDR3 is TGTGCCAGCAGGATAGGACAAGAGACCCAGTACTTC.

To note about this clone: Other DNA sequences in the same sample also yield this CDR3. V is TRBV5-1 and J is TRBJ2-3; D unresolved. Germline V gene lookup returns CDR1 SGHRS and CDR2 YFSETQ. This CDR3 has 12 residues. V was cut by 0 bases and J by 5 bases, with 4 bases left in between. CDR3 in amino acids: CASSLAGDTQYF. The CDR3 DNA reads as TGCGCCAGCAGCTTGGCTGGAGATACGCAGTATTTT.

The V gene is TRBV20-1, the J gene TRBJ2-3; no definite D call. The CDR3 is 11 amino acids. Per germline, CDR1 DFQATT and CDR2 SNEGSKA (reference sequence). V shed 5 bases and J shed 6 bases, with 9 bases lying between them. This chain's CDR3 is CSALLVDTQYF. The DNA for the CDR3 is TGCAGTGCTTTGCTAGTGGATACGCAGTATTTT.

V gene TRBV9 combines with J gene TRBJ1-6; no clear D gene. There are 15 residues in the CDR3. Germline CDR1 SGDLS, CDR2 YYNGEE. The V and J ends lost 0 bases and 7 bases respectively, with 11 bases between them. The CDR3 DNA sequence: TGTGCCAGCAGCGTAGCGGGCGGTGGGAATTCACCCCTCCACTTT. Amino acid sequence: CASSVAGGGNSPLHF.

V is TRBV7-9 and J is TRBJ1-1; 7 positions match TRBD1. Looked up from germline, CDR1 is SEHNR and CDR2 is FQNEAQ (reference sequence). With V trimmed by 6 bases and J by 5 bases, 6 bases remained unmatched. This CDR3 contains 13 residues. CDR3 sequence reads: CASRREQGTEAFF. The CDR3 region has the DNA TGTGCCAGCAGGCGAGAACAGGGGACTGAAGCTTTCTTT.

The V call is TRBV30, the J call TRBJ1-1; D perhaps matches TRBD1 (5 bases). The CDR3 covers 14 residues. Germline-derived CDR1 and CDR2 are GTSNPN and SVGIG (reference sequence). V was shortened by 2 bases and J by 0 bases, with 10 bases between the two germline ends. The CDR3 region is CAWSPRTLNTEAFF. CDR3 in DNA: TGTGCCTGGAGTCCAAGGACACTGAACACTGAAGCTTTCTTT.